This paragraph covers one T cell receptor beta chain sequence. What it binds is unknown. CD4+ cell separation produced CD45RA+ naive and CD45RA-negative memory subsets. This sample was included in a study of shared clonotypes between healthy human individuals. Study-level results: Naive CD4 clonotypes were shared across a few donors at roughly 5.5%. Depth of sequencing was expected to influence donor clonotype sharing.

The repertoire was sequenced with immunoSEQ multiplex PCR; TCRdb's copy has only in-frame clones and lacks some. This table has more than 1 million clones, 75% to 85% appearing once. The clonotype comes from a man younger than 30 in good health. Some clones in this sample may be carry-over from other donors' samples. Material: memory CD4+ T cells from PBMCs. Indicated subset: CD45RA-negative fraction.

CDR3 sequence: CAISDPGQAYGYTF. CDR3 sequence (DNA): TGTGCCATCAGCGACCCGGGACAGGCCTATGGCTACACCTTC. V usage is TRBV10-3 and J usage is TRBJ1-2, with 8 bases matching TRBD1. The CDR3 is 14 amino acids. Looked up from germline, CDR1 is ENHRY and CDR2 is SYGVKD. The V gene end was trimmed by 6 bases and the J gene end by 4 bases; junction bases not matched to a gene: 7.